This T cell receptor (beta chain) was captured in a study of blood T cells in healthy people across ages. With a J-beta primer mix and a sample-barcoded 5' primer, a second PCR ran about 6 to 11 cycles. MiXCR, applied by TCRdb to the 5' RACE reads, yields one record per CDR3 protein. The sample shows under 2 million distinct CDR3 sequences, about 35% of them seen only once. Isolation per sample recovered at least 6 million PBMCs. J gave up 1 base and V 3 bases, and 8 bases lay outside the gene matches. CDR1 is DFQATT, CDR2 SNEGSKA, per germline (reference sequence). The CDR3 extends over 15 amino acids.

The chain uses TRBV20-1 and TRBJ1-1; 7 nucleotides agree with TRBD1. Sequenced: blood. This TCR derives from a woman aged 25 to 39 in good health. CDR3 amino acids: CSASLAGQPNTEAFF. The CDR3, as DNA: TGCAGTGCTAGCTTGGCGGGACAGCCGAACACTGAAGCTTTCTTT.